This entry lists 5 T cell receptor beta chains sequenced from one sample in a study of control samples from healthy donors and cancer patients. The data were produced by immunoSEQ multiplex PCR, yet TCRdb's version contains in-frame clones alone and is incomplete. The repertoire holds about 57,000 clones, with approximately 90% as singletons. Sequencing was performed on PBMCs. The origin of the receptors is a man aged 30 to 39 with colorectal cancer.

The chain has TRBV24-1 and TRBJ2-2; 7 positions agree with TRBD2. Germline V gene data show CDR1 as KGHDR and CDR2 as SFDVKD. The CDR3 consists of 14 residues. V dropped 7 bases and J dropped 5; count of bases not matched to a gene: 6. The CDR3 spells CATRDGRSTGELFF. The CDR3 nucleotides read TGTGCCACCAGAGACGGGAGGTCGACCGGGGAGCTGTTTTTT.

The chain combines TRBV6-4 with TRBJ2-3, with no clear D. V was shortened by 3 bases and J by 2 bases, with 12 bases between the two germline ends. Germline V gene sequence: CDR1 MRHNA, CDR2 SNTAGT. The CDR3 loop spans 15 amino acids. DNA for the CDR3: TGTGCCAGCAGTGATATTGTGGGAAACACAGATACGCAGTATTTT. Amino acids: CASSDIVGNTDTQYF.

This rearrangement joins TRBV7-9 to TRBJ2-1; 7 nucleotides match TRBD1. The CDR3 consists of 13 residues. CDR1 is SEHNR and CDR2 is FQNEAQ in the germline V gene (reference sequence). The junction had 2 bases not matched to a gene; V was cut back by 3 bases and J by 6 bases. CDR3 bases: TGTGCCAGCAGCTTCGCAGGGGGCAATGAGCAGTTCTTC. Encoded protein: CASSFAGGNEQFF.

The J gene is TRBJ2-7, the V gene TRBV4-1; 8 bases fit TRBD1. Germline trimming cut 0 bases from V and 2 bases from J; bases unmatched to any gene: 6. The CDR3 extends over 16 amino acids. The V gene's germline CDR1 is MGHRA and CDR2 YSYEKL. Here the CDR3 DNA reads TGCGCCAGCAGCCAAGAGGAGGGGACAGGTGCCTACGAGCAGTACTTC. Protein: CASSQEEGTGAYEQYF.

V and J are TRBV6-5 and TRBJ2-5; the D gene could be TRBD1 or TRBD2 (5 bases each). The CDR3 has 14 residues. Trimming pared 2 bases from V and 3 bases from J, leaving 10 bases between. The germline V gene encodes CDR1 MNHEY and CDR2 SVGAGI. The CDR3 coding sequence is TGTGCCAGCAGTTACCGGGGCACGAAAGAGACCCAGTACTTC. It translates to CASSYRGTKETQYF.